Detailed here is one T cell receptor beta chain. Original handling: Reference gene primers were amplified, and this amplification served to estimate nucleated cell counts. Generated by immunoSEQ multiplex PCR, the TCRdb table keeps only in-frame clones and is missing some. Clonal size and the V and J genes are those of that table, whereas D and trimming came from the DNA. This table holds around 120,000 clones, more than 60% found once. The record originates from a study of blood T cell repertoires in COVID-19. Across the study: In each case, the material was cDNA or gDNA derived from T cells, B-cell-depleted T cells, or PBMCs.

Trimming took 0 bases from V and 1 from J, leaving 10 bases between them. Germline V CDR1 and CDR2: SGDLS, YYNGEE. CDR3 size: 15 residues. The chain couples TRBV9 to TRBJ1-1, with a possible D match to TRBD1 (5 bases). Input material: peripheral blood. This clonotype was obtained from a man aged 65 to 79 with acute or convalescent COVID-19. The CDR3 spells CASSVDGGTNTEAFF. The CDR3 nucleotides are TGTGCCAGCAGCGTAGATGGGGGGACGAACACTGAAGCTTTCTTT. The full variable domain, in which reference TRBV9 and TRBJ1-1 provide the parts outside the CDR3, is DSGVTQTPKHLITATGQRVTLRCSPRSGDLSVYWYQQSLDQGLQFLIQYYNGEERAKGNILERFSAQQFPDLHSELNLSSLELGDSALYFCASSVDGGTNTEAFFGQGTRLTVV.